This T cell receptor (beta chain) comes out of a study of T cell responses to AZD1222 COVID-19 vaccine. V dropped 1 base and J dropped 10; count of bases not matched to a gene: 4. This CDR3 is built from 13 residues. Germline V lookup: CDR1 SGHTA, CDR2 FQGNSA. Only in-frame clones appear in the TCRdb table, and some are missing; sequencing was by immunoSEQ multiplex PCR. The sample gives about 200,000 clones, roughly 92% of which show up once; approximately 1.4% is in the top ten. Sequences were derived from peripheral blood, sampled on day 0 of AZD1222 vaccination. This sequence was found in an adult in good health. The rearrangement uses TRBV7-2 and TRBJ1-2, with 9 bases aligning to TRBD1. The CDR3, as DNA: TGTGCCAGCAGCTTAGGGACAGGGGCTTTCTACACCTTC. It translates to CASSLGTGAFYTF.